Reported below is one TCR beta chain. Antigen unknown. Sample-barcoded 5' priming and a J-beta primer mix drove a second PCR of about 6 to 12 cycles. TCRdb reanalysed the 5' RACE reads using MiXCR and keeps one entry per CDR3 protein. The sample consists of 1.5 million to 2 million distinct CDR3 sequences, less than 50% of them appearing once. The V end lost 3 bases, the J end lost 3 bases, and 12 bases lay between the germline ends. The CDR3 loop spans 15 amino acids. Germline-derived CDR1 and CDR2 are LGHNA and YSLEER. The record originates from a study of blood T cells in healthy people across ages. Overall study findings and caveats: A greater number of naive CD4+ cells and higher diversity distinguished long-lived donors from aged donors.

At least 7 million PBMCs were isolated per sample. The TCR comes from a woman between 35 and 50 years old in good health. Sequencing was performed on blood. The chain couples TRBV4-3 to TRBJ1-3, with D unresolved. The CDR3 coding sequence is TGCGCCAGCAGCCAGGACGGCGGCCGTGGAAACACCATATATTTT. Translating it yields CASSQDGGRGNTIYF.